The 9 T cell receptor beta chains in this list originate from one sample, sequenced in a study of PD-L1 blockade in urothelial cancer. The table came from immunoSEQ multiplex PCR; TCRdb's copy has only in-frame clones and leaves some out. The sample yields some 45,000 clones, roughly 88% seen once. Noted time point: pretreatment peripheral blood. Sample: PBMCs, taken around atezolizumab (anti-PD-L1) treatment. These TCRs come from a donor at least 40 years old with urothelial cancer.

CDR3 amino acids: CSVGGQAYNEQFF. For the CDR3, the DNA is TGCAGCGTTGGGGGACAGGCTTACAATGAGCAGTTCTTC. The chain employs TRBV29-1 and TRBJ2-1, with 8 bases identical to TRBD1. This CDR3 spans 13 amino acids. Germline V gene data show CDR1 as SQVTM and CDR2 as ANQGSEA. V dropped 4 bases and J dropped 4; count of bases not matched to a gene: 3.

In this sample, this clone turned up a few times. The J gene is TRBJ1-1, the V gene TRBV27; TRBD1 matches 7 bases. CDR3 length: 15 amino acids. Germline assignment: CDR1 MNHEY and CDR2 SMNVEV (reference sequence). The V and J ends lost 5 bases and 0 bases, in that order; junction bases with no gene match: 6. The CDR3 loop reads CASSPRQGMNTEAFF. The CDR3 DNA reads as TGTGCCAGCAGTCCTCGACAGGGCATGAACACTGAAGCTTTCTTT.

This clone was counted only a few times. V is TRBV5-6 and J is TRBJ1-2, with D maybe TRBD1 (5 bases). CDR3 length: 15 amino acids. Trimming removed 2 bases at V and 7 bases at J, with 18 bases between. Germline V gene data show CDR1 as SGHDT and CDR2 as YYEEEE. CDR3 protein: CASSFPAGQSGGYTF. As DNA, the CDR3 is TGTGCCAGCAGCTTCCCGGCGGGGCAATCCGGTGGCTACACCTTC.

The chain joins TRBV28 to TRBJ2-1, with 7 nucleotides matching TRBD1. J lost 3 bases, V lost 5 bases, and 13 bases had no gene match. The germline V gene has CDR1 MDHEN and CDR2 SYDVKM. The CDR3 contains 17 residues. This CDR3 is CASSPPRQGSLYNEQFF. The DNA for the CDR3 is TGTGCCAGCAGTCCTCCCCGACAGGGTTCCCTCTACAATGAGCAGTTCTTC.

The chain is built from TRBV7-9 and TRBJ2-1, with a weak D call TRBD1 (5 bases). The length of the CDR3 is 11 residues. Germline V gene lookup returns CDR1 SEHNR and CDR2 FQNEAQ (reference sequence). Trimming took off 11 bases at V and 5 bases at J, with 10 bases between the two ends. As DNA, the CDR3 is TGTGCCCTAGGGGAAAACAATGAGCAGTTCTTC. Translation: CALGENNEQFF.

The rearrangement uses TRBV20-1 and TRBJ2-7, with TRBD1 as a possible D gene (5 bases). Germline CDR1 is DFQATT and CDR2 is SNEGSKA (reference sequence). CDR3 length equals 11 residues. V dropped 6 bases and J dropped 3 bases, with 9 bases sitting between them. The CDR3 loop reads CSALRDYEQYF. CDR3 DNA sequence: TGCAGTGCCCTCAGGGACTACGAGCAGTACTTC.

This rearrangement joins TRBV4-1 to TRBJ2-7; tentatively, D is TRBD2 (6 bases). The CDR3 sequence is 13 residues long. The V end lost 3 bases, the J end lost 3 bases, and 9 bases lay between the germline ends. Germline values: CDR1 MGHRA, CDR2 YSYEKL. Here the CDR3 reads CASSQGGSYEQYF. CDR3 DNA: TGCGCCAGCAGCCAGGGAGGAAGCTACGAGCAGTACTTC.

In its sample, this clone is medium-sized. The chain recombines TRBV29-1 with TRBJ1-5; no reliable D call. The V gene's germline CDR1 is SQVTM and CDR2 ANQGSEA. Trimming took off 6 bases at V and 2 bases at J, with 8 bases between the two ends. CDR3 length: 12 amino acids. CDR3 sequence (DNA): TGCAGCGTACAGTCGGGCAATCAGCCCCAGCATTTT. It specifies CSVQSGNQPQHF.

This clone has more than one count but fewer than ten. This rearrangement joins TRBV19 to TRBJ2-3, with D possibly matching TRBD1 (6 bases). This CDR3 has 13 amino acids. The germline gives CDR1 LNHDA, CDR2 SQIVND (reference sequence). V was pared by 6 bases and J by 6 bases, with 13 bases between. CDR3 loop: CASRIQGRDTQYF. The CDR3 region has the DNA TGTGCCAGTAGGATACAGGGCCGGGATACGCAGTATTTT.